Each of the 27 T cell receptor beta chains below was sequenced from the same sample in a study of vaccination effects on CD4 cells after COVID-19. Only in-frame clones appear in the TCRdb table, and some are missing; sequencing was by immunoSEQ multiplex PCR. The table has about 60,000 clones, roughly 81% seen once; the top ten hold less than 3%. The antigens these receptors bind are not known. Within the ViraFEST assay, antigen-specific CD4+ T cells underwent expansion with viral peptide pools prior to sequencing. Isolating CD4+ T cells followed approximately 11 days of culture. Here the sequenced sample was CD4+ T cells from PBMCs cultured with HCoV-229E spike peptides, taken before COVID-19 vaccination. The receptors shown here come from a human donor who received a COVID-19 vaccine.

This clone was observed a handful of times. The chain uses TRBV4-2 and TRBJ2-1, with 11 nucleotides matching TRBD1. CDR1 and CDR2 from the germline V gene are LGHNA and YNFKEQ. J gave up 3 bases and V 4 bases, and 2 bases lay outside the gene matches. CDR3 length: 15 amino acids. CDR3 DNA sequence: TGTGCCAGCAGCCCGGGACAGGGGGGCTACAATGAGCAGTTCTTC. It encodes CASSPGQGGYNEQFF.

The chain links TRBV6-2 or TRBV6-3 to TRBJ1-4, with D unresolved. The V gene lost 0 bases and the J gene lost 5 bases, with 7 bases spanning the gap. Germline V gene sequence: CDR1 MNHEY, CDR2 SVGEGT. The CDR3 sequence is 14 residues long. CDR3 loop: CASSYSFGNEKLFF. DNA of the CDR3: TGTGCCAGCAGTTACTCCTTCGGAAATGAAAAACTGTTTTTT.

The chain is built from TRBV5-5 and TRBJ1-5, with D unclear. V was shortened by 0 bases and J by 2 bases, with 9 bases between the two germline ends. The germline gives CDR1 SGHKS, CDR2 YYEKEE (reference sequence). The length of the CDR3 is 15 residues. The DNA for the CDR3 is TGTGCCAGCAGCTTGGAAAGGGCTGGCAATCAGCCCCAGCATTTT. This gives the protein CASSLERAGNQPQHF.

This chain links TRBV7-3 with TRBJ1-1; no clear D. The CDR3 length is 17 residues. Germline-derived CDR1 and CDR2 are SGHTA and FQGTGA. Between the trimmed V and J ends, which lost 1 base and 2 bases, there was a span of 17 bases. CDR3 nucleotides: TGTGCCAGCAGCTTAATCCCGGCACATATGGGAAACACTGAAGCTTTCTTT. Translation: CASSLIPAHMGNTEAFF.

V usage is TRBV6-5 and J usage is TRBJ2-3, with D hard to call. CDR3 size: 15 residues. Germline V gives CDR1 MNHEY, CDR2 SVGAGI. V lost 6 bases to trimming and J lost 7 bases, with 20 bases between them. CDR3 sequence reads: CASSIGPLTENTQYF. The CDR3 DNA is TGTGCCAGCAGCATAGGACCCTTGACGGAAAATACGCAGTATTTT.

This chain connects TRBV6-6 to TRBJ2-2; either TRBD1 or TRBD2 may fit D (6 bases each). V was clipped by 11 bases and J by 3 bases, with 16 bases between them. This CDR3 comprises 14 residues. Germline V gene data show CDR1 as MNHNY and CDR2 as SVGAGI (reference sequence). The CDR3 protein is CAARRGADTGELFF. In nucleotides, the CDR3 is TGTGCCGCCCGGAGGGGGGCGGACACCGGGGAGCTGTTTTTT.

V gene TRBV6-5 combines with J gene TRBJ1-3; D possibly corresponds to TRBD1 (5 bases). Trimming cost V 6 bases and J 8 bases, with 11 bases left between them. CDR3 size: 12 residues. Per the germline V gene, CDR1 is MNHEY and CDR2 is SVGAGI. DNA for the CDR3: TGTGCCAGCAGGACGGGGGGAGACACCATATATTTT. Protein sequence: CASRTGGDTIYF.

The CDR3 sequence is CASSLYRAGQPQHF. CDR3 sequence (DNA): TGTGCCAGCAGCCTTTACAGGGCGGGCCAGCCCCAGCATTTT. The chain couples TRBV6-5 to TRBJ1-5, with D perhaps TRBD1 (6 bases). The CDR3 totals 14 residues. In germline, CDR1 is MNHEY, CDR2 SVGAGI. V was shortened by 6 bases and J by 7 bases, with 16 bases between the two germline ends.

The chain uses TRBV7-8 and TRBJ2-6; 7 bases align to TRBD1. Trimming removed 2 bases from V and 2 bases from J; junction bases left unmatched: 3. The CDR3 totals 16 residues. CDR1 and CDR2 (germline): SGHVS, FQNEAQ. CDR3 region: CASSLTGVAGANVLTF. CDR3 bases: TGTGCCAGCAGCTTAACAGGGGTCGCTGGGGCCAACGTCCTGACTTTC.

The chain combines TRBV27 with TRBJ1-3; the D gene is possibly TRBD1 (6 bases). V lost 3 bases, J lost 4 bases, and 10 bases lay in between. The CDR3 is made up of 14 amino acids. Germline CDR1 and CDR2: MNHEY and SMNVEV (reference sequence). The CDR3 loop reads CASSLSGAGNTIYF. The CDR3 bases are TGTGCCAGCAGTTTGTCAGGGGCCGGAAACACCATATATTTT.

The chain carries TRBV6-2 or TRBV6-3 and TRBJ2-5; D not certain. Germline CDR1 and CDR2: MNHEY and SVGEGT. This CDR3 region has 13 residues. The V end lost 5 bases, the J end lost 4 bases, and 11 bases lay between the germline ends. CDR3 residues: CASSPIMRETQYF. The CDR3 DNA reads TGTGCCAGCAGTCCCATTATGAGAGAGACCCAGTACTTC.

The CDR3 reads CASSEIGWPQETQYF. In DNA, the CDR3 is TGTGCCAGCAGTGAAATCGGGTGGCCCCAAGAGACCCAGTACTTC. The rearrangement joins TRBV2 to TRBJ2-5; D gene unclear. Trimming stripped 2 bases from V and 1 base from J, with 11 bases between. There are 15 residues in the CDR3. Germline V CDR1 and CDR2: SNHLY, FYNNEI.

V gene TRBV10-3 combines with J gene TRBJ2-5; 7 nucleotides agree with TRBD1. This CDR3 spans 15 amino acids. Germline V gene data show CDR1 as ENHRY and CDR2 as SYGVKD. V shed 5 bases and J 5 bases; nucleotides not matched to a gene: 11. CDR3 loop: CAISRQGGAKETQYF. In nucleotides, the CDR3 is TGTGCCATCAGTCGACAGGGTGGAGCGAAGGAGACCCAGTACTTC.

This chain joins TRBV7-3 and TRBJ1-1; a weak D match, TRBD1 (5 bases). The CDR3 runs to 13 residues. V was pared by 5 bases and J by 4 bases, with 11 bases between. Per the germline V gene, CDR1 is SGHTA and CDR2 is FQGTGA. As DNA, the CDR3 is TGTGCCAGCAGCCTGACAGAGCTCACTGAAGCTTTCTTT. Translating it yields CASSLTELTEAFF.

The chain combines TRBV18 with TRBJ1-2; 7 bases are a match to TRBD1. Per the germline V gene, CDR1 is KGHSH and CDR2 is LQKENI. The CDR3 loop spans 13 amino acids. Trimming took 3 bases from V and 8 from J; bases not matched to a gene: 6. The CDR3 DNA reads as TGTGCCAGCTCACCCGAGGGGGCGCAAGGCTACACCTTC. This gives the protein CASSPEGAQGYTF.

The gene calls are TRBV5-3 and TRBJ1-2; no definite D call. TRBV5-3 is placed among ORFs of uncertain function. The V and J ends lost 0 bases and 4 bases respectively, with 7 bases between them. There are 13 residues in the CDR3. The CDR3 bases are TGTGCCAGAAGCTTGGACCCGCCCTATGGCTACACCTTC. Translated, it gives CARSLDPPYGYTF.

The rearrangement uses TRBV11-2 and TRBJ2-7, with 8 bases lining up with TRBD1. Germline CDR1 SGHAT, CDR2 FQNNGV. The CDR3 is 15 amino acids. J lost 6 bases, V lost 3 bases, and 10 bases had no gene match. CDR3 coding DNA: TGTGCCAGCAGCTTTACCCCTACAGGGGGAAGCGAGCAGTACGTC. Its protein is CASSFTPTGGSEQYV.

The chain couples TRBV5-1 to TRBJ2-5; 8 positions agree with TRBD1. Germline V CDR1 and CDR2: SGHRS, YFSETQ. V lost 4 bases and J lost 1; bases outside the gene matches: 6. The CDR3 extends over 15 amino acids. CDR3 residues: CASSGTGQAQETQYF. The CDR3 DNA is TGCGCCAGCAGCGGGACGGGACAGGCCCAAGAGACCCAGTACTTC.

The chain employs TRBV19 and TRBJ1-2, with a possible D match to TRBD1 (6 bases). This CDR3 is built from 15 residues. V was pared by 3 bases and J by 4 bases, with 15 bases between. CDR1 is LNHDA, CDR2 SQIVND, per germline (reference sequence). Written as DNA, the CDR3 is TGTGCCAGTAGTATGGAATCTGGGGGCAGCTATGGCTACACCTTC. Residues: CASSMESGGSYGYTF.

The chain uses TRBV6-2 or TRBV6-3 and TRBJ2-5, with D perhaps being TRBD1 or TRBD2 (7 bases each). Looked up from germline, CDR1 is MNHEY and CDR2 is SVGEGT. Trimming removed 5 bases at V and 5 bases at J, with 15 bases between. This CDR3 is 14 amino acids long. The CDR3 loop reads CASSRLQGGETQYF. CDR3 DNA: TGTGCCAGCAGTCGCCTCCAGGGGGGGGAGACCCAGTACTTC.

This clone was picked up one time. The rearrangement joins TRBV7-2 to TRBJ1-3; D is perhaps TRBD1 (5 bases). Germline CDR1 reads SGHTA; CDR2 reads FQGNSA. The V end was cut by 1 base, the J end by 4 bases, with 8 bases between. The CDR3 is 14 amino acids. This CDR3 reads CASSLVRQGNTIYF. The DNA for the CDR3 is TGTGCCAGCAGCTTAGTGAGACAGGGAAACACCATATATTTT.

A few counts support this clone. The V call is TRBV7-2, the J call TRBJ1-3; a possible D gene is TRBD1 (5 bases). CDR1 is SGHTA and CDR2 is FQGNSA in the germline V gene. The V and J ends lost 3 bases and 11 bases respectively, with 23 bases between them. The CDR3 has 16 residues. The CDR3 loop is CASSFNRDRDQRSIYF. The CDR3 nucleotides are TGTGCCAGCAGCTTTAACCGAGACAGAGACCAAAGATCCATATATTTT.

This clone was detected a few times. The J gene is TRBJ1-1, the V gene TRBV12-3 or TRBV12-4; a possible D gene is TRBD1 (5 bases). V was cut by 7 bases and J by 6 bases, with 9 bases left in between. CDR3 length: 11 amino acids. Here the CDR3 reads CASTDSSEAFF. CDR3 DNA: TGTGCCAGCACCGACAGTTCTGAAGCTTTCTTT.

The chain has TRBV18 and TRBJ1-4; weak D call: TRBD1 (5 bases). Looked up from germline, CDR1 is KGHSH and CDR2 is LQKENI. CDR3 length: 15 amino acids. The ends were cut back, 5 bases at V and 3 bases at J, with 13 bases in the middle. The CDR3 DNA reads TGTGCCAGCTCAAACCTCGGGGGTGCTAATGAAAAACTGTTTTTT. Protein: CASSNLGGANEKLFF.

This clone was observed a single time. This chain joins TRBV5-1 and TRBJ1-1; D remains ambiguous. The germline V gene has CDR1 SGHRS and CDR2 YFSETQ. The CDR3 has 13 residues. The germline V and J ends were trimmed by 1 base and 8 bases, with 12 bases remaining between them. The CDR3 DNA is TGCGCCAGCAGCTTGCTGGGTAAAGCCGAAGCTTTCTTT. Its protein product is CASSLLGKAEAFF.

This clone was seen a few times. The chain is built from TRBV28 and TRBJ1-1; D remains ambiguous. Trimming removed 3 bases at V and 6 bases at J, with 14 bases between. CDR1 is MDHEN, CDR2 SYDVKM, per germline. This CDR3 is built from 14 residues. CDR3 protein: CASSLGGPDAEAFF. CDR3 DNA sequence: TGTGCCAGCAGTTTGGGAGGGCCCGACGCTGAAGCTTTCTTT.

The chain carries TRBV10-3 and TRBJ1-2; TRBD1 matches at 7 bases. This CDR3 region has 15 residues. J lost 0 bases, V lost 7 bases, and 8 bases had no gene match. In germline, CDR1 is ENHRY, CDR2 SYGVKD. Written as DNA, the CDR3 is TGTGCCATCAAAGGGCAGGGGGGAACTAACTATGGCTACACCTTC. It codes for CAIKGQGGTNYGYTF.